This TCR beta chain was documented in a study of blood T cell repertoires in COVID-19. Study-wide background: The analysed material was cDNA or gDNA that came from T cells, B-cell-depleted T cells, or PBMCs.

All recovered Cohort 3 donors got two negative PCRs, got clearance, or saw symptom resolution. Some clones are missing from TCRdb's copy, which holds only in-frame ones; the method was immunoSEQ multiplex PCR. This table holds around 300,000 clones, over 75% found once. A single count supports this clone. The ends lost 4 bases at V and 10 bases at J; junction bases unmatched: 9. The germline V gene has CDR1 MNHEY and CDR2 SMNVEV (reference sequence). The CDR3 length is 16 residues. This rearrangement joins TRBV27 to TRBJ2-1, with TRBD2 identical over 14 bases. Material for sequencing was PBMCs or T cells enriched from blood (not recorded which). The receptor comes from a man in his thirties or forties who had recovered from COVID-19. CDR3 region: CASSSPPGTSGREQFF. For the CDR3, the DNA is TGTGCCAGCAGTTCCCCTCCGGGGACTAGCGGGAGAGAGCAGTTCTTC.